The text below deals with one TCR beta chain. Its antigen is unknown. This specimen belongs to a study of CD8 T cells in ankylosing spondylitis. Whole-study findings and limits: What appeared characteristic of ankylosing spondylitis blood was a TCR beta motif of eight highly homologous variants.

TCRdb re-called the 5' RACE reads through MiXCR, storing one row per CDR3 protein. This table has 800,000 to 900,000 distinct CDR3 sequences, 10% to 15% appearing once. Germline V gene lookup returns CDR1 SQVTM and CDR2 ANQGSEA. The CDR3 sequence is 14 residues long. V gave up 3 bases and J gave up 10 bases, with 19 bases separating them. Sequenced: blood, either unsorted or a sorted T cell fraction (not recorded which). The chain is built from TRBV29-1 and TRBJ2-1; D may be TRBD2 (6 bases). The receptor comes from a male donor with ankylosing spondylitis. The CDR3 nucleotides are TGCAGCGTTGATAGGAGAACGGGGCGGGAAGAGCAGTTCTTC. Its translation is CSVDRRTGREEQFF.